This T cell receptor (beta chain) comes out of a study of CD8 T cells in ankylosing spondylitis (dated by TCRdb to 2017 to 2019). In terms of the full investigation: T cell receptor beta repertoires were profiled in healthy donors and ankylosing spondylitis patients so that disease-linked TCR variants could be found. The full study cohort was made up of approximately 24 ankylosing spondylitis patients and some 100 healthy donors. Samples of peripheral blood were taken, and for ankylosing spondylitis patients, synovial fluid was collected as well. Broader findings and caveats from the paper: The disease-linked clones were reported as significantly enriched in matched synovial fluid samples from ankylosing spondylitis patients. In peripheral blood, the disease-linked clones were found at relatively low frequencies and had a CD8+ phenotype. Some of the motif variants had been reported before in the synovial fluid and blood of reactive arthritis patients, a finding that suggests common disease-initiation mechanisms. Blood from ankylosing spondylitis patients appeared to be characterized by a TCR beta motif made up of several highly homologous amino acid variants.

This clonotype was found a few times. The antigen it binds to is not known. Per-base quality was not reported, and no clone a single base away is much larger than it. For sequencing, an Illumina HiSeq 2500 was employed. Quantitative 5'-RACE with molecular barcodes was used to prepare TCR beta libraries. The study's processing was this. A new computational method, built on a probabilistic model of VDJ rearrangement, was used to identify disease-linked TCR variants. Clones were called with MiXCR by TCRdb after fastp trimmed the public reads at Q25, and only in-frame beta chains were retained. Identical CDR3 protein sequences are pooled into one entry, listed with their most common genes and DNA. The V and J calls were determined by TCRdb, not by the authors. Within this sample are about 210,000 distinct CDR3 sequences, with roughly 8% of them counted one time only. The ten largest clonotypes hold roughly 5% of the sample.

Specimen: blood, either unsorted or a sorted T cell fraction (not recorded which). The clonotype comes from a female donor with ankylosing spondylitis or in good health (not recorded which).

The CDR3 region reads CSARRQLTYEQYF. The DNA sequence reads TGCAGTGCTAGAAGACAACTCACCTACGAGCAGTACTTC. The sequence joins TRBV20-1 to TRBJ2-7; the D gene is unclear. CDR3 length: 13 amino acids, cysteine to phenylalanine. Only the CDR3 DNA is retained, 39 bases long and in frame from the first base. The germline V gene (reference sequence) supplies CDR1 DFQATT and CDR2 SNEGSKA. V is reduced by 2 bases and J by 2 bases, leaving a spacing of 10 bases between them.